The 29 T cell receptor beta chains below all came from one sample that was sequenced in a study of cytomegalovirus exposure and HLA in healthy donors. Vbeta (60) and Jbeta (13) primers were used in the PCR. Libraries were prepared by immunoSEQ multiplex PCR; TCRdb keeps only in-frame clonotypes and omits some of them. Here the sample spans 110,000 or so clones, 70% to 80% being singletons. The sample consisted of PBMCs. These receptors were taken from a man in his fifties in good health and CMV-seropositive.

The J gene is TRBJ2-1, the V gene TRBV28, with 8 bases that match TRBD1. The CDR3 loop spans 14 amino acids. Germline CDR1 is MDHEN and CDR2 is SYDVKM. Germline trimming cut 4 bases from V and 4 bases from J; bases unmatched to any gene: 3. The CDR3 sequence: CASSSGTGYNEQFF. CDR3 in DNA: TGTGCCAGCAGTTCCGGGACAGGTTACAATGAGCAGTTCTTC.

The genes are TRBV5-4 and TRBJ2-3; TRBD2 aligns across 7 bases. The CDR3 runs to 15 residues. After removal of 0 bases from V and 1 base from J, the junction contained 2 bases not matched to a gene. Germline CDR1 is SGHNT and CDR2 is YYREEE (reference sequence). CDR3 sequence reads: CASSLGGSGTDTQYF. DNA for the CDR3: TGTGCCAGCAGCTTGGGCGGGAGCGGCACAGATACGCAGTATTTT.

This clone was seen a few times. The CDR3 region has the DNA TGTGCCAGCACCGGGACACCGAACACTGAAGCTTTCTTT. It translates to CASTGTPNTEAFF. This chain joins TRBV6-5 and TRBJ1-1; TRBD1 might be the D (6 bases). The germline gives CDR1 MNHEY, CDR2 SVGAGI. This CDR3 spans 13 amino acids. Trimming shortened V by 7 bases and J by 1 base, and 10 bases separated the two germline ends.

Concerning this clone itself: The same CDR3 arises from other DNA sequences in this sample as well. The chain is built from TRBV5-1 and TRBJ1-1, with a weak D call TRBD1 (6 bases). The CDR3 loop spans 16 amino acids. The V end lost 3 bases, the J end lost 0 bases, and 15 bases lay between the germline ends. In germline, CDR1 is SGHRS, CDR2 YFSETQ. DNA for the CDR3: TGCGCCAGCAGCTGGCGGACAGTAATGATGAACACTGAAGCTTTCTTT. Translation: CASSWRTVMMNTEAFF.

The chain joins TRBV7-2 to TRBJ2-7; TRBD1 might be the D (6 bases). The germline gives CDR1 SGHTA, CDR2 FQGNSA. The CDR3 extends over 15 amino acids. Trimming took off 6 bases at V and 2 bases at J, with 17 bases between the two ends. The CDR3: CASRPTETGPYEQYF. CDR3 in DNA: TGTGCCAGCAGACCAACGGAGACAGGACCCTACGAGCAGTACTTC.

The rearrangement uses TRBV9 and TRBJ1-2; a possible D gene is TRBD1 (5 bases). V gave up 2 bases and J gave up 3 bases, with 11 bases separating them. CDR1 is SGDLS, CDR2 YYNGEE, per germline. This CDR3 is 14 amino acids long. Here the CDR3 reads CASSVGGGDYGYTF. Written as DNA, the CDR3 is TGTGCCAGCAGCGTTGGGGGGGGTGACTATGGCTACACCTTC.

A few counts support this clone. V is TRBV2 and J is TRBJ2-7; D is uncertain. V dropped 6 bases and J dropped 5 bases, with 5 bases sitting between them. The CDR3 is 10 residues long. The germline V gene encodes CDR1 SNHLY and CDR2 FYNNEI. CDR3 loop: CASRIDEQYF. CDR3 sequence (DNA): TGTGCCAGCAGGATAGACGAGCAGTACTTC.

This clone was observed a single time. J is TRBJ1-5 and V is TRBV5-1; a possible D gene is TRBD1 (6 bases). Looked up from germline, CDR1 is SGHRS and CDR2 is YFSETQ. V gave up 0 bases and J gave up 5 bases, with 12 bases separating them. The CDR3 has 15 residues. The CDR3 sequence: CASSLGAGAHQPQHF. The CDR3 DNA follows: TGCGCCAGCAGCTTGGGCGCAGGGGCCCATCAGCCCCAGCATTTT.

The gene calls are TRBV9 and TRBJ2-2, with 10 bases aligning to TRBD1. This CDR3 comprises 15 residues. V shed 6 bases, J shed 6 bases, and the junction held 8 bases outside the gene matches. The V gene's germline CDR1 is SGDLS and CDR2 YYNGEE. CDR3 in DNA: TGTGCCAGCAAACCGGGACAGGGGTCCCCCGGGGAGCTGTTTTTT. Amino acid sequence: CASKPGQGSPGELFF.

The chain has TRBV7-6 and TRBJ2-7, with TRBD1 identical over 9 bases. Trimming cost V 0 bases and J 4 bases; bases outside gene matches: 7. Germline CDR1 and CDR2: SGHVS and FNYEAQ. This CDR3 has 16 amino acids. CDR3 bases: TGTGCCAGCAGCTTAGCGGCGGGACAGGGCTCATACGAGCAGTACTTC. It encodes CASSLAAGQGSYEQYF.

V is TRBV12-5 and J is TRBJ1-2; 9 nucleotides agree with TRBD1. With 4 bases clipped from V and 8 bases from J, the junction kept 8 bases outside the gene matches. CDR3 size: 14 residues. Germline CDR1 LGHNT, CDR2 FRNRAP. Written as DNA, the CDR3 is TGTGCTAGTGGTTCGTTACAGGGGGCTGGGGGCTACACCTTC. Its protein is CASGSLQGAGGYTF. Drawing the rest from reference TRBV12-5 and TRBJ1-2, the complete variable domain is DARVTQTPRHKVTEMGQEVTMRCQPILGHNTVFWYRQTMMQGLELLAYFRNRAPLDDSGMPKDRFSAEMPDATLATLKIQPSEPRDSAVYFCASGSLQGAGGYTFGSGTRLTVV.

This chain connects TRBV5-1 to TRBJ1-1; D not certain. The CDR3 extends over 14 amino acids. Trimming cost V 6 bases and J 1 base, with 13 bases left between them. In germline, CDR1 is SGHRS, CDR2 YFSETQ. Written as DNA, the CDR3 is TGCGCCAGCAACCTATACGAGGGGAACACTGAAGCTTTCTTT. This encodes CASNLYEGNTEAFF.

This clone was detected once. The chain joins TRBV28 to TRBJ2-1; possible D gene TRBD1, 6 bases. CDR3 size: 14 residues. Germline V lookup: CDR1 MDHEN, CDR2 SYDVKM. The CDR3 region is CAVAGVTRGNEQFF. CDR3 coding DNA: TGTGCAGTCGCTGGCGTGACGAGGGGGAATGAGCAGTTCTTC.

The chain joins TRBV11-2 to TRBJ1-2; TRBD1 agrees at 9 bases. The CDR3 runs to 13 residues. CDR1 SGHAT and CDR2 FQNNGV come from the germline V gene. V shed 5 bases and J 8 bases; nucleotides not matched to a gene: 6. CDR3 bases: TGTGCCAGCAGCGGGACAGGGTGGGAGGGCTACACCTTC. It encodes CASSGTGWEGYTF.

The rearrangement joins TRBV2 to TRBJ2-7, with D possibly matching TRBD1 (6 bases). Germline-derived CDR1 and CDR2 are SNHLY and FYNNEI. V dropped 4 bases and J dropped 1 base, with 11 bases sitting between them. The CDR3 covers 14 residues. CDR3 amino acids: CASSGGRGSYEQYF. CDR3 coding DNA: TGTGCCAGCAGTGGTGGCAGGGGATCCTACGAGCAGTACTTC.

This chain joins TRBV7-9 and TRBJ1-1, with a possible D match to TRBD1 (5 bases). The germline CDR1 and CDR2 sequences are SEHNR and FQNEAQ (reference sequence). Trimming shortened V by 5 bases and J by 0 bases, and 13 bases separated the two germline ends. This CDR3 is built from 15 residues. The CDR3 DNA reads as TGTGCCAGCAGCCCACGGTCGGACATGAACACTGAAGCTTTCTTT. Protein: CASSPRSDMNTEAFF.

The sample holds one count of this clone. The chain links TRBV5-1 to TRBJ1-4; D is possibly TRBD1 (5 bases). CDR1 and CDR2 (germline): SGHRS, YFSETQ. The CDR3 extends over 13 amino acids. Trimming stripped 0 bases from V and 7 bases from J, with 7 bases between. The CDR3 DNA sequence: TGCGCCAGCAGCTTGGGCAGGGCTGAAAAACTGTTTTTT. Translating gives CASSLGRAEKLFF.

The gene calls are TRBV7-2 and TRBJ2-2; D may be TRBD2 (6 bases). The CDR3 consists of 17 residues. Germline V gene lookup returns CDR1 SGHTA and CDR2 FQGNSA. Trimming shortened V by 5 bases and J by 0 bases, and 16 bases separated the two germline ends. The CDR3 loop is CASSPTRGFTNTGELFF. CDR3 nucleotide sequence: TGTGCCAGCAGCCCCACCCGGGGGTTCACGAACACCGGGGAGCTGTTTTTT.

The chain recombines TRBV5-4 with TRBJ2-7; 10 bases agree with TRBD1. The trim removed 2 bases at V and 3 bases at J, leaving 2 bases unmatched. CDR1 SGHNT and CDR2 YYREEE come from the germline V gene (reference sequence). This CDR3 is 14 amino acids long. DNA of the CDR3: TGTGCCAGCAGCTTCGACAGGGGGCTCTACGAGCAGTACTTC. It is translated as CASSFDRGLYEQYF.

The gene calls are TRBV6-6 and TRBJ2-4, with a possible D match to TRBD2 (6 bases). This CDR3 has 13 residues. V shed 6 bases and J shed 9 bases, with 15 bases lying between them. Germline CDR1 reads MNHNY; CDR2 reads SVGAGI (reference sequence). The CDR3 nucleotides are TGTGCCAGCAGCCCTGGAGGGCCGGGCATTCAGTACTTC. Amino acid sequence: CASSPGGPGIQYF.

The gene calls are TRBV7-2 and TRBJ2-7, with 9 bases matching TRBD2. V lost 2 bases and J lost 2; bases outside the gene matches: 4. This CDR3 is built from 15 residues. Looked up from germline, CDR1 is SGHTA and CDR2 is FQGNSA. The CDR3 sequence is CASSLSTSGPYEQYF. In DNA form, the CDR3 reads TGTGCCAGCAGCTTATCGACTAGCGGTCCCTACGAGCAGTACTTC.

This sequence joins TRBV6-5 and TRBJ2-1; perhaps TRBD1 as D (6 bases). V was trimmed by 0 bases and J by 4 bases, leaving 13 bases between them. Germline V gene sequence: CDR1 MNHEY, CDR2 SVGAGI. The CDR3 runs to 16 residues. In DNA form, the CDR3 reads TGTGCCAGCAGTTACTCGATAGGACAGATTTACAATGAGCAGTTCTTC. It specifies CASSYSIGQIYNEQFF.

The count of this clone is one. The chain links TRBV18 to TRBJ2-7, with D possibly TRBD2 on 5 matching bases. Germline CDR1 KGHSH, CDR2 LQKENI. The CDR3 has 12 residues. The V end was cut by 2 bases, the J end by 7 bases, with 9 bases between. The CDR3 region is CASSPEGEEQYF. The CDR3 bases are TGTGCCAGCTCACCAGAGGGTGAAGAGCAGTACTTC.

The V and J genes are TRBV11-2 and TRBJ1-1; D gene ambiguous. The CDR3 runs to 13 residues. Germline CDR1 SGHAT, CDR2 FQNNGV. V was cut by 4 bases and J by 0 bases, with 6 bases left in between. This CDR3 reads CASSSGLNTEAFF. CDR3 coding DNA: TGTGCCAGCAGCTCAGGTTTGAACACTGAAGCTTTCTTT.

This clone was detected only a few times. This chain joins TRBV11-2 and TRBJ1-1; a weak D match, TRBD1 (5 bases). V was cut by 3 bases and J by 7 bases, with 21 bases left in between. The germline gives CDR1 SGHAT, CDR2 FQNNGV. The CDR3 sequence is 16 residues long. DNA of the CDR3: TGTGCCAGCAGCTTTGGGGATAGAGTAATTAGGGGTGAAGCTTTCTTT. Protein: CASSFGDRVIRGEAFF. Full variable domain (outside the CDR3, taken from reference TRBV11-2 and TRBJ1-1): EAGVAQSPRYKIIEKRQSVAFWCNPISGHATLYWYQQILGQGPKLLIQFQNNGVVDDSQLPKDRFSAERLKGVDSTLKIQPAKLEDSAVYLCASSFGDRVIRGEAFFGQGTRLTVV.

This chain connects TRBV18 to TRBJ1-3, with TRBD1 matching over 8 bases. V gave up 0 bases and J gave up 0 bases; unmatched junction bases: 10. This CDR3 contains 19 residues. Germline loops: CDR1 KGHSH, CDR2 LQKENI. The CDR3 here is CASSPPKGQELNSGNTIYF. The DNA for the CDR3 is TGTGCCAGCTCACCACCGAAGGGACAGGAGCTAAACTCTGGAAACACCATATATTTT.

This chain uses TRBV11-2 with TRBJ2-2, with 8 bases that match TRBD2. Looked up from germline, CDR1 is SGHAT and CDR2 is FQNNGV. Unmatched junction bases numbered 0, after V lost 3 bases and J lost 9 bases. This CDR3 has 12 residues. CDR3 protein: CASSFSGRELFF. The CDR3 bases are TGTGCCAGCAGCTTTAGCGGGAGGGAGCTGTTTTTT. Using reference TRBV11-2 and TRBJ2-2 for the parts outside the CDR3, the full variable domain is EAGVAQSPRYKIIEKRQSVAFWCNPISGHATLYWYQQILGQGPKLLIQFQNNGVVDDSQLPKDRFSAERLKGVDSTLKIQPAKLEDSAVYLCASSFSGRELFFGEGSRLTVL.

On this clone: The junction shows a germline mismatch at one end, possibly a read error. This chain connects TRBV7-9 to TRBJ2-7, with D possibly matching TRBD1 (6 bases). The germline V gene encodes CDR1 SEHNR and CDR2 FQNEAQ (reference sequence). CDR3 size: 12 residues. CDR3 amino acids: CSSSSQGYEQYF. CDR3 DNA: TGTTCCAGCAGCTCACAGGGCTACGAGCAGTACTTC.

The V and J genes are TRBV7-2 and TRBJ1-1; D is undetermined. The V end lost 2 bases, the J end lost 1 base, and 11 bases lay between the germline ends. The germline gives CDR1 SGHTA, CDR2 FQGNSA. CDR3 length: 15 residues. The DNA of the CDR3 is TGTGCCAGCAGCTTACCGAGGCAGAAGAACACTGAAGCTTTCTTT. Its protein is CASSLPRQKNTEAFF.